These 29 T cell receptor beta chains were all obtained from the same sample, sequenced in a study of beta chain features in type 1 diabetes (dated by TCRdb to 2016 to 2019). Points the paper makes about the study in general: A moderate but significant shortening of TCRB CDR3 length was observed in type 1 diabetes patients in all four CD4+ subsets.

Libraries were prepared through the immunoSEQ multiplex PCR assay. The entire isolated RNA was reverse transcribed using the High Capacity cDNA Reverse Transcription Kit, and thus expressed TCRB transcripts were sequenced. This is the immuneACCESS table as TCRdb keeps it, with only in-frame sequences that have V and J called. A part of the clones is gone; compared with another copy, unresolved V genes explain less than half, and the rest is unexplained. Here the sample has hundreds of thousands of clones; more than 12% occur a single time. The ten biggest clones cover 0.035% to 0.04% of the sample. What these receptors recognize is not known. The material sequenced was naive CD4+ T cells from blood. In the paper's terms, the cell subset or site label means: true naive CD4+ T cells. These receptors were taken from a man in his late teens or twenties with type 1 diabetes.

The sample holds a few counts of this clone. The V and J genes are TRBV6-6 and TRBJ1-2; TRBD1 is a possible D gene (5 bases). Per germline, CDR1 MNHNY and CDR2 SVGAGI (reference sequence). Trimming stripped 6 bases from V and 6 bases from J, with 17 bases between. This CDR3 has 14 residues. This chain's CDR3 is CASRLPGVQDGYTF. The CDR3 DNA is TGTGCCAGCAGATTACCGGGGGTACAGGATGGCTACACCTTC.

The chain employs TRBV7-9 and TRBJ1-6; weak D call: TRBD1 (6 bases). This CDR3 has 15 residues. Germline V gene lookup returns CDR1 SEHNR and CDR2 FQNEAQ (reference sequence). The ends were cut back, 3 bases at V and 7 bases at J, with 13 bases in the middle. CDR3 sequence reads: CASSFRDIKNSPLHF. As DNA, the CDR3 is TGTGCCAGCAGCTTTAGGGACATCAAGAATTCACCCCTCCACTTT. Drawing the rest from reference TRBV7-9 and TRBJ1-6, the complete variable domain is DTGVSQNPRHKITKRGQNVTFRCDPISEHNRLYWYRQTLGQGPEFLTYFQNEAQLEKSRLLSDRFSAERPKGSFSTLEIQRTEQGDSAMYLCASSFRDIKNSPLHFGNGTRLTVT.

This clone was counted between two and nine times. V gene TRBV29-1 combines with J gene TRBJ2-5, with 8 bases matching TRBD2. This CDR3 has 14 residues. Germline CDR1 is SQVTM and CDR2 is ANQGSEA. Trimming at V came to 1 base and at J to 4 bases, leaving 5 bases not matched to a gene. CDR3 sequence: CSVEVSGGRETQYF. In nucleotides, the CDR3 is TGCAGCGTTGAAGTTTCGGGGGGGCGAGAGACCCAGTACTTC.

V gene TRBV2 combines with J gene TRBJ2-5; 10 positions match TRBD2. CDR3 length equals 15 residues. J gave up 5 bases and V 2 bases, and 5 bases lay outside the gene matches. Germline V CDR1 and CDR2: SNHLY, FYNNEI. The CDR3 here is CASSETAGGGETQYF. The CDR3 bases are TGTGCCAGCAGTGAAACAGCGGGAGGGGGGGAGACCCAGTACTTC.

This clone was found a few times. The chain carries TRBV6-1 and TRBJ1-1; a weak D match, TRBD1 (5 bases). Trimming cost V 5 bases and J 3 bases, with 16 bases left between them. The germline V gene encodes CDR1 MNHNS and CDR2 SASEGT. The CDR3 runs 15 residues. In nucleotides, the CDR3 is TGTGCCAGCAGTCCTGGGAACATGGGGCACACTGAAGCTTTCTTT. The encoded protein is CASSPGNMGHTEAFF.

As DNA, the CDR3 is TGTGCCAGCAGCTTGAGGGCTGGTCAGCCCCAGCATTTT. It yields the protein CASSLRAGQPQHF. This chain uses TRBV7-9 with TRBJ1-5; D is ambiguous. There are 13 residues in the CDR3. The V gene lost 3 bases and the J gene lost 6 bases, with 9 bases spanning the gap. Germline-derived CDR1 and CDR2 are SEHNR and FQNEAQ (reference sequence).

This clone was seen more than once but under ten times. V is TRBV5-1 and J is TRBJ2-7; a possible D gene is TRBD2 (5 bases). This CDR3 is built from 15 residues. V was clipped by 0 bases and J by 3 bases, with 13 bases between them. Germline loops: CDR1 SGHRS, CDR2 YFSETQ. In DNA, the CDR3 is TGCGCCAGCAGCTTGGGCCGGGGAAGAGGCTACGAGCAGTACTTC. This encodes CASSLGRGRGYEQYF.

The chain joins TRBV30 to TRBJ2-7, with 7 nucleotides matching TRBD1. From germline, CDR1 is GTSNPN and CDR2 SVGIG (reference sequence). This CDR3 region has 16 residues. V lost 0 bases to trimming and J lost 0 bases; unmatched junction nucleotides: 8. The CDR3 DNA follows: TGTGCCTGGAGTGTCCCCGGACAGGCCCTCTCCTACGAGCAGTACTTC. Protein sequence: CAWSVPGQALSYEQYF.

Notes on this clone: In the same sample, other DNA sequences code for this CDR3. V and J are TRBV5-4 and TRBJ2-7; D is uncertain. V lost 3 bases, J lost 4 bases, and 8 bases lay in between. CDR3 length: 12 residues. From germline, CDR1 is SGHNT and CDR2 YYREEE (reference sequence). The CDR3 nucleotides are TGTGCCAGCAGCTCGGACGGTTACGAGCAGTACTTC. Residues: CASSSDGYEQYF.

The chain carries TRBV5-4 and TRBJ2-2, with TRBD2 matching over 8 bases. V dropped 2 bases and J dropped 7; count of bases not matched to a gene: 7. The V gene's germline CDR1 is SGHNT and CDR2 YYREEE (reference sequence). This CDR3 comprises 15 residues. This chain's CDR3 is CASSLEAGAGGELFF. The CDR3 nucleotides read TGTGCCAGCAGCTTAGAAGCGGGAGCCGGCGGGGAGCTGTTTTTT.

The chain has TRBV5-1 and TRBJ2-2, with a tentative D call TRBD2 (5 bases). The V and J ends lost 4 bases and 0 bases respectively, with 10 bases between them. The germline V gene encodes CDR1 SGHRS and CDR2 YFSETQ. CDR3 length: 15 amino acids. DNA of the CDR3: TGCGCCAGCAGCCCTGGACTTTCGAACACCGGGGAGCTGTTTTTT. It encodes CASSPGLSNTGELFF.

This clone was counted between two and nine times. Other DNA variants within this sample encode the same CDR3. CDR3 residues: CAWSPGAETQYF. The CDR3 coding sequence is TGTGCCTGGAGTCCTGGGGCCGAGACCCAGTACTTC. The V and J genes are TRBV30 and TRBJ2-5, with D maybe TRBD1 (5 bases). The V gene lost 2 bases and the J gene lost 5 bases, with 9 bases spanning the gap. The CDR3 has 12 amino acids. CDR1 and CDR2 from the germline V gene are GTSNPN and SVGIG (reference sequence).

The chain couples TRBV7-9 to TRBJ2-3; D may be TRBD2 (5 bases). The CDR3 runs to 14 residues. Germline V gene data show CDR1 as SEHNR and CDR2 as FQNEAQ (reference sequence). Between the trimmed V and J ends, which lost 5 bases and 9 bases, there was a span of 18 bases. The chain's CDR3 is CASSITDPTGTQYF. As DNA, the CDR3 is TGTGCCAGCAGCATCACGGACCCTACGGGGACGCAGTATTTT.

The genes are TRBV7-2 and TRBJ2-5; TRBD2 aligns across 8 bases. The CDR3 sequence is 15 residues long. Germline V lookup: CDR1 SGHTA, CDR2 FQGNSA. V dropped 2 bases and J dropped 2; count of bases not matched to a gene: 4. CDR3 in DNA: TGTGCCAGCAGCTTAATCCGGGAGGGGCAAGAGACCCAGTACTTC. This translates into CASSLIREGQETQYF.

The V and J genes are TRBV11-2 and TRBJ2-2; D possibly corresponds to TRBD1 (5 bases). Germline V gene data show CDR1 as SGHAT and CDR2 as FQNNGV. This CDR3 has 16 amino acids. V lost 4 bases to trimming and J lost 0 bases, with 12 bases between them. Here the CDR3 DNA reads TGTGCCAGCAGCTATAGTGGGGCCACGAACACCGGGGAGCTGTTTTTT. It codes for CASSYSGATNTGELFF. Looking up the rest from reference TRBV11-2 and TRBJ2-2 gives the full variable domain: EAGVAQSPRYKIIEKRQSVAFWCNPISGHATLYWYQQILGQGPKLLIQFQNNGVVDDSQLPKDRFSAERLKGVDSTLKIQPAKLEDSAVYLCASSYSGATNTGELFFGEGSRLTVL.

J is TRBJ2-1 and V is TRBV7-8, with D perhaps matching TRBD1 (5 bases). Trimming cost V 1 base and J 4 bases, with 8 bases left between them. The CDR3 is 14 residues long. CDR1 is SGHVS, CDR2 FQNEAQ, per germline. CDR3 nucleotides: TGTGCCAGCAGCTTAGGACAGAATTACAATGAGCAGTTCTTC. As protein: CASSLGQNYNEQFF.

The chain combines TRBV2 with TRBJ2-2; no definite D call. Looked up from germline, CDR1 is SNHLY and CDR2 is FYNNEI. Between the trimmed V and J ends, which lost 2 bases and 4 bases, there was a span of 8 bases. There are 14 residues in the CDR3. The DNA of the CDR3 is TGTGCCAGCAGTGAACAGGTTTCCACCGGGGAGCTGTTTTTT. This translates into CASSEQVSTGELFF.

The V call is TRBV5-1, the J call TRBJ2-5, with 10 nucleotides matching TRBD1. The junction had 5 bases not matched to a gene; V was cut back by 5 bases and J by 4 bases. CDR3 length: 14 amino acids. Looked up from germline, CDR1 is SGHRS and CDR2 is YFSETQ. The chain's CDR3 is CASRNGTGAETQYF. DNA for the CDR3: TGCGCCAGCAGAAACGGGACAGGGGCAGAGACCCAGTACTTC.

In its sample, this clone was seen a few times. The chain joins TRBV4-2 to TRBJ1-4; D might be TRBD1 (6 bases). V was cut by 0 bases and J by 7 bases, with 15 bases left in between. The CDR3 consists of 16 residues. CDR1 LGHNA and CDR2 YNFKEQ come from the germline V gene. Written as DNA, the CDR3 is TGTGCCAGCAGCCAAGAGAGTCGGCAGGGGACTGAAAAACTGTTTTTT. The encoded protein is CASSQESRQGTEKLFF.

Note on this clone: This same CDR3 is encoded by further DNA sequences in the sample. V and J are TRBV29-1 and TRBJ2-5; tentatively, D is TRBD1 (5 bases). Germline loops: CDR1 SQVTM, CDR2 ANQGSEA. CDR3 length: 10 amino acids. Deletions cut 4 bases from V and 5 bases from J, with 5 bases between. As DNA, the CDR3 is TGCAGCGTTGGACAGGAGACCCAGTACTTC. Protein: CSVGQETQYF.

The CDR3 protein is CASRPGTNSYEQYF. CDR3 in DNA: TGTGCCAGCAGGCCCGGGACAAACTCCTACGAGCAGTACTTC. The J gene is TRBJ2-7, the V gene TRBV6-5; D is possibly TRBD1 (6 bases). The germline V and J ends were trimmed by 6 bases and 0 bases, with 12 bases remaining between them. The V gene's germline CDR1 is MNHEY and CDR2 SVGAGI. The CDR3 spans 14 residues.

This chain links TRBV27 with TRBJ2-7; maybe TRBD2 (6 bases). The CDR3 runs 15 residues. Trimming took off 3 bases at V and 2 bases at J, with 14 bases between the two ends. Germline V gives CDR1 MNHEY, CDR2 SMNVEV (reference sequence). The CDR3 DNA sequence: TGTGCCAGCAGTTTTGGTGGACTAACCGCCTACGAGCAGTACTTC. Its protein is CASSFGGLTAYEQYF.

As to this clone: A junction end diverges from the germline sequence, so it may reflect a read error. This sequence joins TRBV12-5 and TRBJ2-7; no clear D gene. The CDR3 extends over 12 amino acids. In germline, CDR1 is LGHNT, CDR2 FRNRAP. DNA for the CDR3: TGTGCTAGTGGCTTGGACTCCTACGAGCAGTACTTC. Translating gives CASGLDSYEQYF.

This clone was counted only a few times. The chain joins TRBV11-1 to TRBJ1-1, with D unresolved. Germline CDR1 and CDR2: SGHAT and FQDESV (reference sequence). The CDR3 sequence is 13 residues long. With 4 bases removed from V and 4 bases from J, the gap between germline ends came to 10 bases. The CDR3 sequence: CASSSVDRTEAFF. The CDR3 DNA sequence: TGTGCCAGCAGCTCCGTTGACCGCACTGAAGCTTTCTTT.

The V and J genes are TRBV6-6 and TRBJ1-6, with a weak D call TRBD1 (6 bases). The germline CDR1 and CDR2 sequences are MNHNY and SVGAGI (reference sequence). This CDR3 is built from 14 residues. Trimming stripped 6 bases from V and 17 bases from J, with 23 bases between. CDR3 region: CASRYPGDFTWFHF. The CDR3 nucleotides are TGTGCCAGCAGGTACCCAGGGGACTTCACATGGTTCCACTTT.

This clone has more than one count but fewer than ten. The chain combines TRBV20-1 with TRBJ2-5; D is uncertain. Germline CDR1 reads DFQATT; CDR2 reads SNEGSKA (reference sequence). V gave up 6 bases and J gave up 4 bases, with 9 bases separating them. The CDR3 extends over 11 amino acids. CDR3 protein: CSASPIETQYF. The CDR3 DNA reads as TGCAGTGCCTCACCTATAGAGACCCAGTACTTC.

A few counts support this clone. DNA of the CDR3: TGTGCCAGCAGCAGACTGGTCATCTACGAGCAGTACTTC. It specifies CASSRLVIYEQYF. This rearrangement joins TRBV21-1 to TRBJ2-7; TRBD2 reflects the table's D call only, with no check against the DNA. TRBV21-1 is an annotated pseudogene. There are 13 residues in the CDR3.

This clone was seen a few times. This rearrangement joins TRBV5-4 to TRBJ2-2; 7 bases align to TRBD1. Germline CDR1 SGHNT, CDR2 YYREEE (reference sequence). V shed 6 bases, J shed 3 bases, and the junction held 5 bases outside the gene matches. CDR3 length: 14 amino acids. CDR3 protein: CASTRGGDTGELFF. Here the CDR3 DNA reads TGTGCCAGCACCCGAGGGGGCGACACCGGGGAGCTGTTTTTT.

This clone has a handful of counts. In DNA, the CDR3 is TGTGCCTGGAGTGTCACTAGCGGATTATCCTACGAGCAGTACTTC. Its protein product is CAWSVTSGLSYEQYF. The chain employs TRBV30 and TRBJ2-7; 8 nucleotides line up with TRBD2. The germline gives CDR1 GTSNPN, CDR2 SVGIG (reference sequence). The CDR3 spans 15 residues. V shed 0 bases and J 1 base; nucleotides not matched to a gene: 5.